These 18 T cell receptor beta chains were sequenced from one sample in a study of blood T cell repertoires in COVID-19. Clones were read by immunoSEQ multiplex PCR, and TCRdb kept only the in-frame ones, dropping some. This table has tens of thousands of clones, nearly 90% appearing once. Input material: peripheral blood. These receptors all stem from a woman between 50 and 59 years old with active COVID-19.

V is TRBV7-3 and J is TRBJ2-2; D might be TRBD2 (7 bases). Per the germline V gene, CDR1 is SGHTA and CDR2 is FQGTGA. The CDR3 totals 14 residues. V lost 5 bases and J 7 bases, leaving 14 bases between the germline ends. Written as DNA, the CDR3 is TGTGCCAGCAGCCCTCGGGGGGCGGGCGGGGAGCTGTTTTTT. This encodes CASSPRGAGGELFF.

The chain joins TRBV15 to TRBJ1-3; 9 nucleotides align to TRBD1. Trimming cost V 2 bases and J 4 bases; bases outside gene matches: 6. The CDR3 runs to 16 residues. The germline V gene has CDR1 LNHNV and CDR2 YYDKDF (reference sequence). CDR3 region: CATSRLDRGLGNTIYF. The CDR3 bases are TGTGCCACCAGCAGACTCGACAGGGGGTTAGGAAACACCATATATTTT.

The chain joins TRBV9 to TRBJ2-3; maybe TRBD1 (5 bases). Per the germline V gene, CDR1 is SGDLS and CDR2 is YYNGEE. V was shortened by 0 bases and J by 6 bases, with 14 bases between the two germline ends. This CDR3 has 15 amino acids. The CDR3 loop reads CASSVEGRPQDTQYF. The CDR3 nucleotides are TGTGCCAGCAGCGTAGAGGGGCGTCCACAGGATACGCAGTATTTT.

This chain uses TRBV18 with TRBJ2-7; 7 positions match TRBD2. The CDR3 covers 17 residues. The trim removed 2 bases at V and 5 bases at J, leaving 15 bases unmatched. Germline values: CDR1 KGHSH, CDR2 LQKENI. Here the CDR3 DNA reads TGTGCCAGCTCACCATTCCCCCCAAGCGGGGCGACCCACGAGCAGTACTTC. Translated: CASSPFPPSGATHEQYF.

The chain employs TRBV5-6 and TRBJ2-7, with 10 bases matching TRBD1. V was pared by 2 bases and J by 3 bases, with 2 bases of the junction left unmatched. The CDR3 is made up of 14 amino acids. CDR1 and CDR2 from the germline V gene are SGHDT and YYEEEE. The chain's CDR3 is CASSFGQGVYEQYF. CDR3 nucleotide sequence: TGTGCCAGCAGCTTCGGACAGGGGGTCTACGAGCAGTACTTC. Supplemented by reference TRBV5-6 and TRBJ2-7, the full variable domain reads DAGVTQSPTHLIKTRGQQVTLRCSPKSGHDTVSWYQQALGQGPQFIFQYYEEEERQRGNFPDRFSGHQFPNYSSELNVNALLLGDSALYLCASSFGQGVYEQYFGPGTRLTVT.

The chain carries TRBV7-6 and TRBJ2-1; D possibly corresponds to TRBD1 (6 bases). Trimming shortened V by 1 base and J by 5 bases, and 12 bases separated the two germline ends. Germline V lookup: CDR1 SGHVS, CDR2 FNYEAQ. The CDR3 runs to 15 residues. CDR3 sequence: CASSLGGPVDNEQFF. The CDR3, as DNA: TGTGCCAGCAGCTTAGGGGGGCCTGTGGACAATGAGCAGTTCTTC.

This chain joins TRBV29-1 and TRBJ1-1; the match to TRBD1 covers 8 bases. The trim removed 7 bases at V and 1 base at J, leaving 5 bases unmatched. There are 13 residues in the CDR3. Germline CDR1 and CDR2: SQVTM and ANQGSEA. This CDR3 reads CSGGQESNTEAFF. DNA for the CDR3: TGCAGCGGGGGACAGGAATCGAACACTGAAGCTTTCTTT.

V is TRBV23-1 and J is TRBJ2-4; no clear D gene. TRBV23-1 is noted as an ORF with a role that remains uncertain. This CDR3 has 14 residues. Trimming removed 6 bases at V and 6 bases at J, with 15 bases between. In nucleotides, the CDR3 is TGCGCCAGCAGGGCCGCCGGGTTCGTAAACATTCAGTACTTC. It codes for CASRAAGFVNIQYF.

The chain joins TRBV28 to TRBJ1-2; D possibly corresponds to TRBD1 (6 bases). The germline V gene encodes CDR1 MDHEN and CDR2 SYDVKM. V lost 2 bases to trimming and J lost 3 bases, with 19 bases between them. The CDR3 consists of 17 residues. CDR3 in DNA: TGTGCCAGCAGTTTAACCGGAAAAGGAGGGGGGGACTATGGCTACACCTTC. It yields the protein CASSLTGKGGGDYGYTF.

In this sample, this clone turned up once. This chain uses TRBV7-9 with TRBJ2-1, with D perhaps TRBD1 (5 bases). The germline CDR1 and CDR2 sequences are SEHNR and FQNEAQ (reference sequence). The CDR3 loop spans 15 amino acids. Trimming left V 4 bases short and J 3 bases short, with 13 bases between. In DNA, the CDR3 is TGTGCCAGCAGCTCGCCGGTGACAGTCTACAATGAGCAGTTCTTC. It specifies CASSSPVTVYNEQFF.

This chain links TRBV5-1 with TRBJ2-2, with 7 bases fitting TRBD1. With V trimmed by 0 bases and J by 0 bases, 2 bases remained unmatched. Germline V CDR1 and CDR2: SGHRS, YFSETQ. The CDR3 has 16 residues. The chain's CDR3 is CASSLGTGPNTGELFF. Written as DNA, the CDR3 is TGCGCCAGCAGCTTGGGGACAGGACCGAACACCGGGGAGCTGTTTTTT.

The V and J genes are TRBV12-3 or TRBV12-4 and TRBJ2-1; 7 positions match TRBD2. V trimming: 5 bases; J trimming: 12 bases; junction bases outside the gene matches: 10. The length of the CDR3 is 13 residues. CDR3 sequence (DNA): TGTGCCAGCAGTCCCGGTGGACTAGTTGGGCAGTTCTTC. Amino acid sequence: CASSPGGLVGQFF.

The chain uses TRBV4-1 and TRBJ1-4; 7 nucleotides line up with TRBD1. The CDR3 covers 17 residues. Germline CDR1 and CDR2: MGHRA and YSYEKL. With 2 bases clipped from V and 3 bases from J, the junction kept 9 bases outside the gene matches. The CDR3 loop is CASSQRGSGTANEKLFF. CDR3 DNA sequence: TGCGCCAGCAGCCAACGCGGGTCGGGGACAGCTAATGAAAAACTGTTTTTT.

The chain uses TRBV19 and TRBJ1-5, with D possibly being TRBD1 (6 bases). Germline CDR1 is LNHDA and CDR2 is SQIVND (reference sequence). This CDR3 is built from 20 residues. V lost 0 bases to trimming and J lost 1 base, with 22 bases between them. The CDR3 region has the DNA TGTGCCAGTAGTATAGAGGCCAGGGGCCCCTTTGGAGGAAGCAATCAGCCCCAGCATTTT. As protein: CASSIEARGPFGGSNQPQHF.

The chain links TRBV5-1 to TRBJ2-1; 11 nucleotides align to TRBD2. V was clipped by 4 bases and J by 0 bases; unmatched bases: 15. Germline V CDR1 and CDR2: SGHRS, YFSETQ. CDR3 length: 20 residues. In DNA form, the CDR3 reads TGCGCCAGCAGCGGGACCGGGACTAGCGGCCCCTTAAGCTCCTACAATGAGCAGTTCTTC. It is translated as CASSGTGTSGPLSSYNEQFF.

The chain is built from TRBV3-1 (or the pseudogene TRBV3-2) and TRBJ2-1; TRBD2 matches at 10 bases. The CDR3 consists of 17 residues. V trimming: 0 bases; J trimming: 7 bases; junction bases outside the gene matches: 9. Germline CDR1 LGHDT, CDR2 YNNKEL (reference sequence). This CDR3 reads CASSQDFLAGVVNEQFF. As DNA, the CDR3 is TGTGCCAGCAGCCAAGATTTCCTAGCGGGAGTTGTAAATGAGCAGTTCTTC.

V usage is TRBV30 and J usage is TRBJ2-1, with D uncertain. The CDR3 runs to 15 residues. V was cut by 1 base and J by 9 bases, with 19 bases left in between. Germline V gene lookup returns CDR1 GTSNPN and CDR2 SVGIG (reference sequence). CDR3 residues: CAWSARGLLRREQFF. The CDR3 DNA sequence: TGTGCCTGGAGTGCCAGAGGTCTCCTGCGTCGTGAGCAGTTCTTC.

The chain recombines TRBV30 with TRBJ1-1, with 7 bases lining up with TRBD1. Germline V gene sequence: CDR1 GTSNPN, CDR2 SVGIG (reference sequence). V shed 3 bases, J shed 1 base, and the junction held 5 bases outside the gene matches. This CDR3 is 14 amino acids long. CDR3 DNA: TGTGCCTGGAGCCCGGGACAGACGAACACTGAAGCTTTCTTT. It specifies CAWSPGQTNTEAFF.